The present T cell receptor beta chain was sequenced within a study of blood T cell repertoires in COVID-19. Here immunoSEQ multiplex PCR was the method, and the copy in TCRdb shows in-frame clones only, minus some. This table holds roughly 300,000 clones, more than 75% found once. V lost 5 bases and J 2 bases, leaving 13 bases between the germline ends. CDR1 and CDR2 from the germline V gene are MNHNS and SASEGT. This CDR3 has 15 residues. This chain uses TRBV6-1 with TRBJ1-3, with D perhaps matching TRBD1 (5 bases). This clonotype was sampled from a woman in her thirties or forties who had recovered from COVID-19. Sample: peripheral blood. In DNA, the CDR3 is TGTGCCAGCAGTTCCGACAGCCTGCCTGGAAACACCATATATTTT. Translation: CASSSDSLPGNTIYF.